This T cell receptor (beta chain) appears in the sequencing data of a study of blood T cell repertoires in COVID-19. In this sample, this clone turned up once. Original methodology: Estimated nucleated cell counts came from reference gene primer amplification. This table comes from immunoSEQ multiplex PCR, and its TCRdb copy is limited to in-frame clones, with some not included. That table furnishes V, J and clone size, whereas the DNA furnished D and trimming. Of about 83,000 clones listed, about four fifths are singletons. Germline CDR1 and CDR2: KGHDR and SFDVKD. The CDR3 consists of 12 residues. Trimming took 2 bases from V and 8 from J, leaving 8 bases between them.

The sample comprised peripheral blood. This sequence was found in a woman over 75 with active or convalescent COVID-19. The V call is TRBV24-1, the J call TRBJ1-2; tentative D call: TRBD1 (5 bases). CDR3 nucleotides: TGTGCCACCAGTGATTCAGGGCGGGGCTACACCTTC. It yields the protein CATSDSGRGYTF.